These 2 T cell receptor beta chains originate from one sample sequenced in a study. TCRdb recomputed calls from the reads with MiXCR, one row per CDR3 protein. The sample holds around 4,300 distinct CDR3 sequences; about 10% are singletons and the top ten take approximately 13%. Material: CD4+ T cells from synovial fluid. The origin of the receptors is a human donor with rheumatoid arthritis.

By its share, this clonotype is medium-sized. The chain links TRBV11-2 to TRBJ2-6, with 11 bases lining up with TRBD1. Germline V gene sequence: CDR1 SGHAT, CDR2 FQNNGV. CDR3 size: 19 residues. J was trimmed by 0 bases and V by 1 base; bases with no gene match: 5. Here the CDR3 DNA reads TGTGCCAGCAGCTTAGGGACAGGGGGCTCCCTCTCTGGGGCCAACGTCCTGACTTTC. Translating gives CASSLGTGGSLSGANVLTF.

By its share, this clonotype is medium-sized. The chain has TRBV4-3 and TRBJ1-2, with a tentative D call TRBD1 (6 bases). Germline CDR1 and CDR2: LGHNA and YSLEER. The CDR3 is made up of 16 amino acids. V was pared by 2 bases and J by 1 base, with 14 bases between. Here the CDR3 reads CASSQTQGNINYGYTF. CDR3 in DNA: TGCGCCAGCAGCCAAACGCAGGGGAACATTAACTATGGCTACACCTTC.